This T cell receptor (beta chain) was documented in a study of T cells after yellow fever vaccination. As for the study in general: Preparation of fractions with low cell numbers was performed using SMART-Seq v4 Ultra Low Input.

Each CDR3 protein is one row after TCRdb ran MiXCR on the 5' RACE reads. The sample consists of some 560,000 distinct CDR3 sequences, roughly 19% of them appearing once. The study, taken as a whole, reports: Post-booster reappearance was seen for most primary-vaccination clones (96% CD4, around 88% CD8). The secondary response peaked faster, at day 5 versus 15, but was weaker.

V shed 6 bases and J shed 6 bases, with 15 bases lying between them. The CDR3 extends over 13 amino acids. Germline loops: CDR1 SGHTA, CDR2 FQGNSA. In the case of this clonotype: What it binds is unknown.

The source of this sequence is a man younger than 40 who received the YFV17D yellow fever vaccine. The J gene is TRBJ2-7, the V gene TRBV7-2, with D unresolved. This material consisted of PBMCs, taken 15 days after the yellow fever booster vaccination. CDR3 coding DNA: TGTGCCAGCAGTTTTGGTCCCGGCGTCGAGCAGTACTTC. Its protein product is CASSFGPGVEQYF.